These 26 T cell receptor beta chains share one sample of origin, sequenced in a study of T cell responses to AZD1222 COVID-19 vaccine. TCRdb's table, derived via immunoSEQ multiplex PCR, lists solely in-frame clones and lacks some. The sample yields 100,000 or so clones, approximately 87% seen once. Sequenced material: peripheral blood, taken on day 0 of MenACWY control vaccination. The receptors come from an adult in good health.

The J gene is TRBJ2-3, the V gene TRBV5-1; 7 positions match TRBD1. V trimming: 4 bases; J trimming: 1 base; junction bases outside the gene matches: 6. The CDR3 sequence is 15 residues long. CDR1 and CDR2 (germline): SGHRS, YFSETQ. The CDR3 sequence: CASSIRDSRTDTQYF. The CDR3 region has the DNA TGCGCCAGCAGCATCCGGGACAGCCGCACAGATACGCAGTATTTT. The variable domain in full, with the rest retrieved from reference TRBV5-1 and TRBJ2-3, is KAGVTQTPRYLIKTRGQQVTLSCSPISGHRSVSWYQQTPGQGLQFLFEYFSETQRNKGNFPGRFSGRQFSNSRSEMNVSTLELGDSALYLCASSIRDSRTDTQYFGPGTRLTVL.

This sequence joins TRBV19 and TRBJ2-1; 9 nucleotides align to TRBD2. The CDR3 is 15 amino acids. Germline V gives CDR1 LNHDA, CDR2 SQIVND (reference sequence). The J segment lost 4 bases and the V segment lost 6 bases, leaving 7 bases of the junction unmatched. CDR3 nucleotide sequence: TGTGCCAGTAGCCCACTAGCGGGCGGATACAATGAGCAGTTCTTC. It specifies CASSPLAGGYNEQFF.

V and J are TRBV27 and TRBJ2-7; 10 nucleotides agree with TRBD1. Germline CDR1 reads MNHEY; CDR2 reads SMNVEV (reference sequence). The CDR3 totals 15 residues. J was trimmed by 3 bases and V by 3 bases; bases with no gene match: 5. CDR3 protein: CASSFDRGLVYEQYF. As DNA, the CDR3 is TGTGCCAGCAGTTTCGACAGGGGGCTCGTCTACGAGCAGTACTTC.

The chain employs TRBV5-4 and TRBJ2-5, with D possibly TRBD2 on 5 matching bases. This CDR3 has 14 residues. Trimming pared 4 bases from V and 1 base from J, leaving 11 bases between. The germline CDR1 and CDR2 sequences are SGHNT and YYREEE (reference sequence). The chain's CDR3 is CASSISGAQETQYF. The DNA of the CDR3 is TGTGCCAGCAGCATCAGCGGAGCCCAAGAGACCCAGTACTTC. Full variable domain (outside the CDR3, taken from reference TRBV5-4 and TRBJ2-5): ETGVTQSPTHLIKTRGQQVTLRCSSQSGHNTVSWYQQALGQGPQFIFQYYREEENGRGNFPPRFSGLQFPNYSSELNVNALELDDSALYLCASSISGAQETQYFGPGTRLLVL.

The rearrangement links TRBV6-5 to TRBJ1-4, with a tentative D call TRBD1 (5 bases). Trimming left V 6 bases short and J 0 bases short, with 8 bases between. This CDR3 region has 14 residues. Germline-derived CDR1 and CDR2 are MNHEY and SVGAGI. CDR3 amino acids: CASSGAATNEKLFF. The CDR3, as DNA: TGTGCCAGCAGCGGGGCAGCAACTAATGAAAAACTGTTTTTT.

The genes are TRBV27 and TRBJ1-1; tentatively, D is TRBD1 (6 bases). The V gene's germline CDR1 is MNHEY and CDR2 SMNVEV (reference sequence). V was trimmed by 9 bases and J by 3 bases, leaving 17 bases between them. The CDR3 spans 14 residues. CDR3 protein: CASRGGALHTEAFF. CDR3 DNA: TGTGCCAGTCGGGGGGGGGCCCTTCACACTGAAGCTTTCTTT.

V usage is TRBV5-4 and J usage is TRBJ1-2; a weak D match, TRBD1 (6 bases). The V gene's germline CDR1 is SGHNT and CDR2 YYREEE (reference sequence). The V end lost 4 bases, the J end lost 5 bases, and 15 bases lay between the germline ends. The CDR3 is 14 residues long. Written as DNA, the CDR3 is TGTGCCAGCAGCCGCACACAGGGAACATATGGCTACACCTTC. Protein sequence: CASSRTQGTYGYTF. Combining the CDR3 with reference TRBV5-4 and TRBJ1-2 gives the whole variable domain ETGVTQSPTHLIKTRGQQVTLRCSSQSGHNTVSWYQQALGQGPQFIFQYYREEENGRGNFPPRFSGLQFPNYSSELNVNALELDDSALYLCASSRTQGTYGYTFGSGTRLTVV.

V is TRBV19 and J is TRBJ2-5; possible D gene TRBD1, 5 bases. The V end lost 6 bases, the J end lost 3 bases, and 14 bases lay between the germline ends. Germline V gene data show CDR1 as LNHDA and CDR2 as SQIVND (reference sequence). The length of the CDR3 is 14 residues. In DNA, the CDR3 is TGTGCCAGTAGCCTGAAGGGGCCGGAAGAGACCCAGTACTTC. Protein sequence: CASSLKGPEETQYF.

The chain combines TRBV27 with TRBJ1-5, with D perhaps matching TRBD1 (6 bases). The CDR3 length is 15 residues. In germline, CDR1 is MNHEY, CDR2 SMNVEV (reference sequence). The V gene lost 6 bases and the J gene lost 5 bases, with 17 bases spanning the gap. CDR3 bases: TGTGCCAGCAGGACGTCAGGGGCGAGGGATCAGCCCCAGCATTTT. Its protein is CASRTSGARDQPQHF.

This chain uses TRBV28 with TRBJ1-4, with TRBD1 as a possible D gene (6 bases). The V gene lost 5 bases and the J gene lost 1 base, with 14 bases spanning the gap. The length of the CDR3 is 16 residues. CDR1 and CDR2 from the germline V gene are MDHEN and SYDVKM. CDR3 sequence reads: CASSPQGLLTNEKLFF. DNA for the CDR3: TGTGCCAGCAGTCCGCAGGGGTTGCTAACTAATGAAAAACTGTTTTTT.

This rearrangement joins TRBV28 to TRBJ2-2, with D perhaps TRBD1 (5 bases). In germline, CDR1 is MDHEN, CDR2 SYDVKM. The CDR3 spans 16 residues. The germline V and J ends were trimmed by 2 bases and 0 bases, with 10 bases remaining between them. The CDR3 DNA reads as TGTGCCAGCAGTTTACTGGCAGGGACGAACACCGGGGAGCTGTTTTTT. The encoded protein is CASSLLAGTNTGELFF.

The V call is TRBV30, the J call TRBJ1-3; D perhaps matches TRBD1 (5 bases). Trimming pared 2 bases from V and 4 bases from J, leaving 9 bases between. Germline V gives CDR1 GTSNPN, CDR2 SVGIG (reference sequence). The CDR3 is made up of 13 amino acids. CDR3 DNA sequence: TGTGCCTGGAGTAATCAGGGCGGAAACACCATATATTTT. Translated, it gives CAWSNQGGNTIYF.

The V and J genes are TRBV7-9 and TRBJ1-5; no reliable D call. The CDR3 runs to 13 residues. Germline V gene lookup returns CDR1 SEHNR and CDR2 FQNEAQ (reference sequence). The V end lost 0 bases, the J end lost 3 bases, and 3 bases lay between the germline ends. CDR3: CASSLALNQPQHF. CDR3 nucleotides: TGTGCCAGCAGCTTAGCTCTCAATCAGCCCCAGCATTTT.

This clone was found once. The V and J genes are TRBV28 and TRBJ2-7; the D gene is possibly TRBD2 (6 bases). Per germline, CDR1 MDHEN and CDR2 SYDVKM. The CDR3 extends over 12 amino acids. V lost 3 bases, J lost 6 bases, and 9 bases lay in between. CDR3 DNA sequence: TGTGCCAGCAGTTTGTTGACTAGCGAGCAGTACTTC. This gives the protein CASSLLTSEQYF.

As regards this clone: The junction departs from germline at one end; a sequencing error may be responsible. The chain employs TRBV6-1 and TRBJ2-2, with TRBD2 identical over 9 bases. The CDR3 consists of 16 residues. From germline, CDR1 is MNHNS and CDR2 SASEGT. CDR3 nucleotide sequence: TGTGCCAGCAGGGAAGCGCTAGCGGGACCCACCGGGGAGCTGTTTTTT. Protein product: CASREALAGPTGELFF.

The V call is TRBV6-5, the J call TRBJ2-7; the match to TRBD2 covers 8 bases. The CDR3 has 13 amino acids. The ends lost 7 bases at V and 6 bases at J; junction bases unmatched: 8. The V gene's germline CDR1 is MNHEY and CDR2 SVGAGI. In DNA, the CDR3 is TGTGCCAGCACGGGAGGGGGGGGCTCCGAGCAGTACTTC. Its protein is CASTGGGGSEQYF.

The V gene is TRBV2, the J gene TRBJ1-1; D is undetermined. Germline V CDR1 and CDR2: SNHLY, FYNNEI. The CDR3 is made up of 11 amino acids. The CDR3 loop reads CAGAVGTEAFF. The CDR3, as DNA: TGTGCAGGAGCGGTGGGCACTGAAGCTTTCTTT.

The chain links TRBV6-1 to TRBJ2-7; either TRBD1 or TRBD2 may fit D (5 bases each). V was trimmed by 3 bases and J by 2 bases, leaving 23 bases between them. This CDR3 comprises 18 residues. The germline gives CDR1 MNHNS, CDR2 SASEGT. This CDR3 is CASSEPTGQWIRPYEQYF. The CDR3 DNA reads TGTGCCAGCAGTGAGCCGACGGGGCAATGGATTAGGCCCTACGAGCAGTACTTC.

CDR3 bases: TGTGCCTGGAGTGTAGGTGTTGGGAATACTGAAGCTTTCTTT. Amino acids: CAWSVGVGNTEAFF. The rearrangement uses TRBV30 and TRBJ1-1; D is uncertain. There are 14 residues in the CDR3. CDR1 and CDR2 (germline): GTSNPN, SVGIG (reference sequence). V lost 0 bases, J lost 5 bases, and 13 bases lay in between.

V usage is TRBV6-2 or TRBV6-3 and J usage is TRBJ1-1, with 7 bases that match TRBD1. The V segment lost 6 bases and the J segment 5 bases; nucleotides outside the gene matches: 15. The CDR3 sequence is 16 residues long. Germline V CDR1 and CDR2: MNHEY, SVGEGT. The CDR3 loop is CASSPPGEGAGTEAFF. For the CDR3, the DNA is TGTGCCAGCAGCCCTCCGGGGGAGGGGGCGGGAACTGAAGCTTTCTTT.

The chain links TRBV18 to TRBJ2-7; D is perhaps TRBD1 (5 bases). From germline, CDR1 is KGHSH and CDR2 LQKENI. Trimming stripped 3 bases from V and 1 base from J, with 13 bases between. The length of the CDR3 is 15 residues. This chain's CDR3 is CASSPEQGLSYEQYF. The CDR3 DNA reads as TGTGCCAGCTCACCGGAGCAGGGCCTTTCCTACGAGCAGTACTTC. Full variable domain (outside the CDR3, taken from reference TRBV18 and TRBJ2-7): NAGVMQNPRHLVRRRGQEARLRCSPMKGHSHVYWYRQLPEEGLKFMVYLQKENIIDESGMPKERFSAEFPKEGPSILRIQQVVRGDSAAYFCASSPEQGLSYEQYFGPGTRLTVT.

The chain is built from TRBV27 and TRBJ2-7; D call uncertain. CDR1 is MNHEY, CDR2 SMNVEV, per germline (reference sequence). Between the trimmed V and J ends, which lost 4 bases and 0 bases, there was a span of 4 bases. This CDR3 has 12 amino acids. The CDR3 sequence is CASSSDSYEQYF. CDR3 coding DNA: TGTGCCAGCAGTTCTGACTCCTACGAGCAGTACTTC.

The gene calls are TRBV6-5 and TRBJ1-3, with D uncertain. CDR1 is MNHEY and CDR2 is SVGAGI in the germline V gene. Between the trimmed V and J ends, which lost 8 bases and 0 bases, there was a span of 11 bases. There are 14 residues in the CDR3. This CDR3 is CASDPGHSGNTIYF. The DNA for the CDR3 is TGTGCCAGCGATCCAGGCCACTCTGGAAACACCATATATTTT.

The V and J genes are TRBV11-2 and TRBJ2-2, with D possibly matching TRBD2 (7 bases). Trimming took off 5 bases at V and 1 base at J, with 17 bases between the two ends. Per the germline V gene, CDR1 is SGHAT and CDR2 is FQNNGV. The CDR3 is 17 amino acids. For the CDR3, the DNA is TGTGCCAGCAGCCCCCGCCCGGGGGGCTTGAACACCGGGGAGCTGTTTTTT. Translating it yields CASSPRPGGLNTGELFF.

The chain carries TRBV6-2 or TRBV6-3 and TRBJ1-2, with D uncertain. V lost 1 base to trimming and J lost 7 bases, with 7 bases between them. The CDR3 runs to 12 residues. Germline assignment: CDR1 MNHEY and CDR2 SVGEGT. As DNA, the CDR3 is TGTGCCAGCAGTTACTGGGGAGCTGGCTACACCTTC. The encoded protein is CASSYWGAGYTF.

The rearrangement joins TRBV7-9 to TRBJ1-4; D ambiguous. Germline CDR1 is SEHNR and CDR2 is FQNEAQ (reference sequence). V lost 0 bases and J 5 bases, leaving 13 bases between the germline ends. The CDR3 loop spans 16 amino acids. CDR3 sequence: CASSLAQLLRNEKLFF. As DNA, the CDR3 is TGTGCCAGCAGCTTAGCGCAACTCCTCCGGAATGAAAAACTGTTTTTT.